This is a list of T cell receptor beta chains from one sample in a study of cytomegalovirus exposure and HLA in healthy donors. Sequencing was performed with immunoSEQ multiplex PCR; in TCRdb, only in-frame clones are kept and a portion is missing. The sample consists of fewer than 150,000 clones, approximately 82% of them appearing once. Sequencing was performed on PBMCs. These receptor sequences come from a man aged 25-45 years in good health and CMV-seropositive. Both conserved end residues are part of each CDR3. The D gene is left open where the match is weak. A row's size may be missing; if present it is once, few, many or a size class.

. . TRBJ1-1 TRBV9 CASRPLGGVENTEAFF TGTGCCAGCAGACCTTTGGGGGGGGTTGAGAACACTGAAGCTTTCTTT
. . TRBJ1-1 TRBV18 CASSGGTGTEAFF TGTGCCAGCTCAGGGGGCACGGGCACTGAAGCTTTCTTT
. . TRBJ1-2 TRBV7-2 CASSLDWANYGYTF TGTGCCAGCAGCCTCGACTGGGCTAACTATGGCTACACCTTC
. . TRBJ2-7 TRBV5-8 CASSTPGLREQYF TGTGCCAGCAGCACGCCAGGGCTACGCGAGCAGTACTTC
. . TRBJ1-1 TRBV11-2 CASSFDTSGTEAFF TGTGCCAGCAGCTTCGACACCTCGGGGACTGAAGCTTTCTTT
TRBD1 . TRBJ1-2 TRBV27 CASSFTGGYGYTF TGTGCCAGCAGTTTTACAGGGGGCTATGGCTACACCTTC
TRBD2 . TRBJ2-2 TRBV2 CASQGAGGPSNTGELFF TGTGCCAGCCAAGGGGCGGGAGGCCCTTCGAACACCGGGGAGCTGTTTTTT
. . TRBJ1-2 TRBV29-1 CSAEYRTLSFNYGYTF TGCAGCGCCGAATACAGGACGCTTTCTTTCAACTATGGCTACACCTTC
TRBD2 once TRBJ2-2 TRBV14 CASSVGLAGVPGELFF TGTGCCAGCAGCGTGGGGCTAGCGGGAGTCCCCGGGGAGCTGTTTTTT
. . TRBJ2-7 TRBV5-5 CASSFPGYYEQYF TGTGCCAGCAGCTTTCCGGGATACTACGAGCAGTACTTC
. once TRBJ2-3 TRBV5-1 CASRPRADYTSTDTQYF TGCGCCAGCAGGCCCCGCGCAGACTATACAAGCACAGATACGCAGTATTTT
TRBD1 . TRBJ2-5 TRBV10-1 CASSGDRGETQYF TGCGCCAGCAGTGGGGACAGGGGGGAGACCCAGTACTTC
. . TRBJ1-5 TRBV6-1 CASSTTGTSDQPQHF TGTGCCAGCAGCACAACCGGGACATCCGATCAGCCCCAGCATTTT
TRBD1 . TRBJ1-6 TRBV7-2 CASSLEDRGNSPLHF TGTGCCAGCAGCTTAGAGGACAGGGGTAATTCACCCCTCCACTTT
. once TRBJ1-2 TRBV5-1 CASSSGGYGYTF TGCGCCAGCAGCTCCGGCGGGTATGGCTACACCTTC
. . TRBJ1-1 TRBV30 CAWSVQANTEAFF TGTGCCTGGAGTGTACAGGCGAACACTGAAGCTTTCTTT
TRBD2 . TRBJ2-1 TRBV5-4 CASSLGGLAGDIHEQFF TGTGCCAGCAGCTTGGGGGGTCTAGCGGGGGACATCCATGAGCAGTTCTTC
TRBD2 . TRBJ2-1 TRBV30 CAWSSLAGYNEQFF TGTGCCTGGAGTTCCCTAGCGGGCTACAATGAGCAGTTCTTC
. once TRBJ1-2 TRBV6-6 CASSYSMGGLEDGYTF TGTGCCAGCAGTTACTCGATGGGGGGGCTGGAAGATGGCTACACCTTC
. . TRBJ2-3 TRBV6-1 CASRDGGSRDTQYF TGTGCCAGCAGGGATGGGGGCTCGAGGGATACGCAGTATTTT
TRBD2 . TRBJ2-5 TRBV16 CASSPAGTSVETQYF TGTGCCAGCAGTCCCGCCGGGACTAGCGTGGAGACCCAGTACTTC
TRBD1 . TRBJ2-7 TRBV18 CASSPETGGWYEQYF TGTGCCAGCTCACCAGAGACAGGGGGCTGGTACGAGCAGTACTTC
. . TRBJ1-1 TRBV5-8 CASSRRDTEAFF TGTGCCAGCAGCAGGCGGGACACTGAAGCTTTCTTT
. few TRBJ1-6 TRBV11-2 CASSSRGGAGNSPLHF TGTGCCAGCAGCTCGAGAGGCGGCGCCGGCAATTCACCCCTCCACTTT
TRBD1 once TRBJ1-2 TRBV10-3 CAISKQGDGYTF TGTGCCATCAGTAAACAGGGGGATGGCTACACCTTC
. . TRBJ2-1 TRBV28 CASSFRDTAYNEQFF TGTGCCAGCAGTTTCCGGGACACCGCCTACAATGAGCAGTTCTTC
TRBD2 . TRBJ2-7 TRBV6-1 CASSSGTSIYEQYF TGTGCCAGCAGTTCCGGGACTAGCATCTACGAGCAGTACTTC
. . TRBJ2-7 TRBV21-1 CASSPGGPSYEQYF TGTGCCAGCAGCCCTGGGGGCCCCTCCTACGAGCAGTACTTC